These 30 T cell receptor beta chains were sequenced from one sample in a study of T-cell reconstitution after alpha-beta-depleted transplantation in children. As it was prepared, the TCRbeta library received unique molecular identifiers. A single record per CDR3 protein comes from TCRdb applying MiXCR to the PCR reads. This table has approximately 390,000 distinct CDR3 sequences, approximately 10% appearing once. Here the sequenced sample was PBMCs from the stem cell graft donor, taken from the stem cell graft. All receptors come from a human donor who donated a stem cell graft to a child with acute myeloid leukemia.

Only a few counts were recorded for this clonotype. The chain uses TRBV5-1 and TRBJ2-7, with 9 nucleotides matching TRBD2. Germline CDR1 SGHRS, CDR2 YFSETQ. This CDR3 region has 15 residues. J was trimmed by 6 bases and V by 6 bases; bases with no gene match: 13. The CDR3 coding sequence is TGCGCCAGCACCAGCGGGGGGACTAGAATGTCCGAGCAGTACTTC. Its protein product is CASTSGGTRMSEQYF. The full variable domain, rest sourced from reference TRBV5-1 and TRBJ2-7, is KAGVTQTPRYLIKTRGQQVTLSCSPISGHRSVSWYQQTPGQGLQFLFEYFSETQRNKGNFPGRFSGRQFSNSRSEMNVSTLELGDSALYLCASTSGGTRMSEQYFGPGTRLTVT.

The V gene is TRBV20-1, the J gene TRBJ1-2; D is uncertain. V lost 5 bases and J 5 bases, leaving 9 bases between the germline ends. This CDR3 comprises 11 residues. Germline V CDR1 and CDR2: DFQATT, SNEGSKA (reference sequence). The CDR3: CSAVDLYGYTF. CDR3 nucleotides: TGCAGTGCTGTGGACTTATATGGCTACACCTTC.

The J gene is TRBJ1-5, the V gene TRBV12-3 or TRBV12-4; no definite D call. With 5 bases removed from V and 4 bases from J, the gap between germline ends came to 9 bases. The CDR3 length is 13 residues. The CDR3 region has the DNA TGTGCCAGCAGTGTGGGAATTAATCAGCCCCAGCATTTT. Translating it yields CASSVGINQPQHF.

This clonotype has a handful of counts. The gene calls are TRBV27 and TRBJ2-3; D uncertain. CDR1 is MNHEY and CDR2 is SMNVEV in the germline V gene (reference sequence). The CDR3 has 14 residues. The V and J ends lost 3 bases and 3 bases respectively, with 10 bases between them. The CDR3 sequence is CASSFVPSTDTQYF. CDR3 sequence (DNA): TGTGCCAGCAGTTTTGTACCTAGTACAGATACGCAGTATTTT.

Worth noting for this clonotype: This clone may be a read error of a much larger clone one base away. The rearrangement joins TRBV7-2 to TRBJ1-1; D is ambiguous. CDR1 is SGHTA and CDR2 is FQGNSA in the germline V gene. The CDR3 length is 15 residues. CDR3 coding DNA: TGTGCCAGCAACTTACCCCGCGGGAGAAACACTGAAGCTTTCTTT. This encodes CASNLPRGRNTEAFF. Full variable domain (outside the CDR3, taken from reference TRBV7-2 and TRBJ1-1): GAGVSQSPSNKVTEKGKDVELRCDPISGHTALYWYRQSLGQGLEFLIYFQGNSAPDKSGLPSDRFSAERTGGSVSTLTIQRTQQEDSAVYLCASNLPRGRNTEAFFGQGTRLTVV.

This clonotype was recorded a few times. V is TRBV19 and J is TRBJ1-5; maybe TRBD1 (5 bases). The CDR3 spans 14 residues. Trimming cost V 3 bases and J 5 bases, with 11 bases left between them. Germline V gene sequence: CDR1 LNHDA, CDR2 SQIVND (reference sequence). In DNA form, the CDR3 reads TGTGCCAGTAGTATGAGGGGATCTGATCAGCCCCAGCATTTT. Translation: CASSMRGSDQPQHF.

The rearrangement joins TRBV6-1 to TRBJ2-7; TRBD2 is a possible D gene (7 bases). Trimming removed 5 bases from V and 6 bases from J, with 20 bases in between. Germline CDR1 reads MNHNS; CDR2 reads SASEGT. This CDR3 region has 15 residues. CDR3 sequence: CASSTTGGGAGEQYF. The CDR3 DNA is TGTGCCAGCAGTACAACGGGTGGGGGGGCCGGCGAGCAGTACTTC.

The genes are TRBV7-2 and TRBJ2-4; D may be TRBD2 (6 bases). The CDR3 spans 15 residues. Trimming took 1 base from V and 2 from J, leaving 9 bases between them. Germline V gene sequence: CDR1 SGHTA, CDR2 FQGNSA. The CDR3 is CASSLDAGTKNIQYF. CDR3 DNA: TGTGCCAGCAGCTTAGATGCGGGGACCAAAAACATTCAGTACTTC.

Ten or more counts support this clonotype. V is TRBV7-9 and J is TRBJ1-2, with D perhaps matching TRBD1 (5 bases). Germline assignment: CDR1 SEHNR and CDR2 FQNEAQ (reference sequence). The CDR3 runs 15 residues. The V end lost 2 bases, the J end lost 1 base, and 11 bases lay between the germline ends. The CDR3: CASSLTGTVNYGYTF. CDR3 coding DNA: TGTGCCAGCAGCTTAACCGGGACGGTTAACTATGGCTACACCTTC.

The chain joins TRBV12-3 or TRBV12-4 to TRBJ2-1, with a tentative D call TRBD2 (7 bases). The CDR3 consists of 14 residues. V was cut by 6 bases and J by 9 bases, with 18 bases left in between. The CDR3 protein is CASRPSGGPPEQFF. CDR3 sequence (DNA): TGTGCCAGCAGGCCCTCCGGGGGGCCTCCTGAGCAGTTCTTC.

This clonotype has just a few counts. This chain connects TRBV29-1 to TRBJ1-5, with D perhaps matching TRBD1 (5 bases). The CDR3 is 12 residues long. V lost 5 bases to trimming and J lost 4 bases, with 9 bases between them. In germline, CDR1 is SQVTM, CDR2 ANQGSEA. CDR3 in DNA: TGCAGCGTTCGGGACGGAAATCAGCCCCAGCATTTT. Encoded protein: CSVRDGNQPQHF.

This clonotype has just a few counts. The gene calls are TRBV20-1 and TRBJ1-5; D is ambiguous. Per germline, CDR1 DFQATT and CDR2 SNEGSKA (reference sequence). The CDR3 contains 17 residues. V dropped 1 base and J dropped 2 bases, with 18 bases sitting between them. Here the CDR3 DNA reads TGCAGTGCTAGAGCACCCGGCAGAGGGTTTGGCAATCAGCCCCAGCATTTT. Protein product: CSARAPGRGFGNQPQHF.

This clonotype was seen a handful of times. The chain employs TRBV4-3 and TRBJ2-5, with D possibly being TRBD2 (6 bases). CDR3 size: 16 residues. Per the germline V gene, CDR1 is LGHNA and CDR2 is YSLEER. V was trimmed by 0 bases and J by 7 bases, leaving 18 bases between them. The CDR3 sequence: CASSQDRGLQKGTQYF. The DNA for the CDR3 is TGCGCCAGCAGCCAAGATCGCGGACTACAAAAGGGGACCCAGTACTTC.

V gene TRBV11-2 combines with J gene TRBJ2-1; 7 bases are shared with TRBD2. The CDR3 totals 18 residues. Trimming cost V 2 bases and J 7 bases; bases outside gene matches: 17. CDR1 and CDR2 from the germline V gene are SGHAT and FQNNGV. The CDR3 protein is CASSLFFSGGSSLNEQFF. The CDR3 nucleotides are TGTGCCAGCAGCTTATTTTTTTCCGGCGGGAGTTCTTTGAATGAGCAGTTCTTC. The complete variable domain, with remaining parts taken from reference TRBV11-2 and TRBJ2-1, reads EAGVAQSPRYKIIEKRQSVAFWCNPISGHATLYWYQQILGQGPKLLIQFQNNGVVDDSQLPKDRFSAERLKGVDSTLKIQPAKLEDSAVYLCASSLFFSGGSSLNEQFFGPGTRLTVL.

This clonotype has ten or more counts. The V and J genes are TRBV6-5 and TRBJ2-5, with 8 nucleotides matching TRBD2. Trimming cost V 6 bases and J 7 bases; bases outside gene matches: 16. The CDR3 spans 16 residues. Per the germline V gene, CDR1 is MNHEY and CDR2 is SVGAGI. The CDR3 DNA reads TGTGCCAGCAGCTCGGAGGGCTTTAGCGGGACCGGGACCCAGTACTTC. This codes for CASSSEGFSGTGTQYF.

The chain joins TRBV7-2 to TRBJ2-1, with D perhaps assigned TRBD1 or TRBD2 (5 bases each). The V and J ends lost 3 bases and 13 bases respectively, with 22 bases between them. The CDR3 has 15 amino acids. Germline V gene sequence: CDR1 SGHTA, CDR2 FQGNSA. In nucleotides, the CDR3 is TGTGCCAGCAGCTTGGGACCCTACGATGGTATTGACCAGTTCTTC. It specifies CASSLGPYDGIDQFF.

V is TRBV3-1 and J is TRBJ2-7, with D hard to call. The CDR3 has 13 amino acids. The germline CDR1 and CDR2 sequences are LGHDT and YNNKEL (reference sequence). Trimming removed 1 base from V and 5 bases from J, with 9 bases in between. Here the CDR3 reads CASSQGERDEQYV. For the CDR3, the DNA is TGTGCCAGCAGCCAAGGGGAAAGAGACGAGCAGTACGTC.

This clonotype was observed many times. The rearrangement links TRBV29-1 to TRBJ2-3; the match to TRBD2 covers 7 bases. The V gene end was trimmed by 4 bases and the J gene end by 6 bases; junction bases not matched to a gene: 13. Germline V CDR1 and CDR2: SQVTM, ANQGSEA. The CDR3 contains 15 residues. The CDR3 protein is CSVGPRSGVRDTQYF. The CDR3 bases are TGCAGCGTTGGGCCCAGGAGCGGGGTCCGGGATACGCAGTATTTT.

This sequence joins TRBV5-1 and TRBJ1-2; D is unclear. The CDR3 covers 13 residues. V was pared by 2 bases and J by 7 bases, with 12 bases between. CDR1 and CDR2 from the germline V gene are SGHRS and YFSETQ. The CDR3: CASSFGDQSGYTF. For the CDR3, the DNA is TGCGCCAGCAGCTTCGGGGATCAGAGTGGCTACACCTTC.

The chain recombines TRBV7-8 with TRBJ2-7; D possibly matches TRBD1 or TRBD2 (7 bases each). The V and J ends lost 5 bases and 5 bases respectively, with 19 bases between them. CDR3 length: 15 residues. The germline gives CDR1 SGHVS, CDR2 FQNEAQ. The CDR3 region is CASSPRGGGPDEQYV. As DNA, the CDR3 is TGTGCCAGCAGCCCCCGGGGAGGGGGCCCCGACGAGCAGTACGTC.

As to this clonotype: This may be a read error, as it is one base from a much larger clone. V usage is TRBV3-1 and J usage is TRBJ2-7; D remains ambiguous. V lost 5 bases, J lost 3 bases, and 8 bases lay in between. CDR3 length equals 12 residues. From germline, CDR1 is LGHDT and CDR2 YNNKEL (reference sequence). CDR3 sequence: CASSSESYEQYF. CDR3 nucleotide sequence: TGTGCCAGCAGCTCAGAAAGCTACGAGCAGTACTTC.

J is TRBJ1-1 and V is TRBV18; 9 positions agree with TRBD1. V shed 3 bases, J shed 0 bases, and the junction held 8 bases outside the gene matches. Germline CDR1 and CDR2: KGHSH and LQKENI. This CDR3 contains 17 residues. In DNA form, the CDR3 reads TGTGCCAGCTCACCGTTACAGGGGGCTCAAATGAACACTGAAGCTTTCTTT. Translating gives CASSPLQGAQMNTEAFF.

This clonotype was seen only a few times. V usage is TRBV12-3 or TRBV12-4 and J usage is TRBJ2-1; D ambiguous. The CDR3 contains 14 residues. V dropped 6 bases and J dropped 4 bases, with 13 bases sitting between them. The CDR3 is CASSERAYYNEQFF. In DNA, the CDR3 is TGTGCCAGCAGCGAACGGGCGTATTACAATGAGCAGTTCTTC.

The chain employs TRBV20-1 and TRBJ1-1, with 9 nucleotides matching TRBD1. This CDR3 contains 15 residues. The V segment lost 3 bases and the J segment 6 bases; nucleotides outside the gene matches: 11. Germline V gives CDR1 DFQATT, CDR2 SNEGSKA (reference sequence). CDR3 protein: CSASAGTGLSAEAFF. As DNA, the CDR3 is TGCAGTGCTAGTGCAGGGACAGGGTTGAGCGCTGAAGCTTTCTTT.

In DNA form, the CDR3 reads TGTGCCAGCAGCCATCTTCTGGGGAATGAGCAGTTCTTC. It translates to CASSHLLGNEQFF. The V and J genes are TRBV6-6 and TRBJ2-1, with D unclear. This CDR3 region has 13 residues. The V gene lost 6 bases and the J gene lost 7 bases, with 13 bases spanning the gap. Germline CDR1 and CDR2: MNHNY and SVGAGI (reference sequence).

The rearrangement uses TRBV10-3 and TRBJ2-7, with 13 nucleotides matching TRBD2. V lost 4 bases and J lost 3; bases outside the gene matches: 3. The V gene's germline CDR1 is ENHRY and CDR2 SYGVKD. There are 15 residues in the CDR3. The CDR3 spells CAISVGTSGNYEQYF. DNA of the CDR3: TGTGCCATCAGTGTAGGGACTAGCGGGAACTACGAGCAGTACTTC.

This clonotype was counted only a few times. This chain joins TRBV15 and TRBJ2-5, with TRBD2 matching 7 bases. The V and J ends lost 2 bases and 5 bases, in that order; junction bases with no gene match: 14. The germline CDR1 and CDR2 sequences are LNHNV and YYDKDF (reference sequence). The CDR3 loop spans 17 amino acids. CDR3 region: CATSRPQTAGDRETQYF. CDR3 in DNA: TGTGCCACCAGCAGACCTCAGACGGCGGGGGATCGGGAGACCCAGTACTTC.

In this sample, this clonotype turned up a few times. The CDR3, as DNA: TGTGCCAGCATGGACTCAGGGGGGAACACTGAAGCTTTCTTT. The encoded protein is CASMDSGGNTEAFF. The rearrangement uses TRBV12-3 or TRBV12-4 and TRBJ1-1; 7 positions agree with TRBD1. The CDR3 runs to 14 residues. V dropped 7 bases and J dropped 1; count of bases not matched to a gene: 6.

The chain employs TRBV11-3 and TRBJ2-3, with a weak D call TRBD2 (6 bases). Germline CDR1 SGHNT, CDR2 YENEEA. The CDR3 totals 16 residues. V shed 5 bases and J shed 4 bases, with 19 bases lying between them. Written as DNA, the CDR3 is TGTGCCAGCAGCCCGGGACGGAGGGGCACTCCAGATACGCAGTATTTT. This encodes CASSPGRRGTPDTQYF.

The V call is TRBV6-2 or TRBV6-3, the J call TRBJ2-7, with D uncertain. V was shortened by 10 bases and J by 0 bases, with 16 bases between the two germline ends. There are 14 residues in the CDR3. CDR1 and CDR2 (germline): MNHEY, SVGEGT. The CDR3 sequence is CATRSGPRSYEQYF. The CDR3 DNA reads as TGTGCCACGAGGTCCGGACCCCGCTCCTACGAGCAGTACTTC.